This T cell receptor beta chain was sequenced for a study of blood T cell repertoires in COVID-19. Background on the study: From the United States, Italy and Spain came samples of acute and convalescent COVID-19.

Methods used by the authors: Amplification with reference gene primers provided the estimates of nucleated cell counts. Sequencing was performed with immunoSEQ multiplex PCR; in TCRdb, only in-frame clones are kept and a portion is missing. V, J and clone size are taken as reported in that table, and D and trimming were inferred from the DNA itself. The sample has tens of thousands of clones, approximately 90% seen once. This CDR3 has 12 residues. V lost 6 bases and J lost 8, with 13 bases in between. The TCR originated in a man between 60 and 75 years old with active COVID-19. The rearrangement joins TRBV12-3 or TRBV12-4 to TRBJ1-2; D is unresolved. Input material: peripheral blood. The CDR3 DNA is TGTGCCAGCAGGACGGGGTTCGTGGGCTACACCTTC. It encodes CASRTGFVGYTF.